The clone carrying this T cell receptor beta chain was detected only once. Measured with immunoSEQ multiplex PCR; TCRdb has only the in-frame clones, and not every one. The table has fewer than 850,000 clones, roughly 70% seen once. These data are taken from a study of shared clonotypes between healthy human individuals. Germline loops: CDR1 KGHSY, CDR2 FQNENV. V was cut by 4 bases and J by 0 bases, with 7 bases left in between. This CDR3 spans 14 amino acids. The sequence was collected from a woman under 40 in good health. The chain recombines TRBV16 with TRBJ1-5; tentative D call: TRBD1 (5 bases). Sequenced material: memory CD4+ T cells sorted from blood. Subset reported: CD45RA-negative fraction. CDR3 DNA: TGTGCCAGCAGCCGGACAAATAGCAATCAGCCCCAGCATTTT. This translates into CASSRTNSNQPQHF.